Listed below are T cell receptor beta chains from one sample, sequenced in a study of tumor and adjacent non-tumor tissue in lung cancer. A single record per CDR3 protein comes from TCRdb applying MiXCR to the multiplex PCR reads. The table shows approximately 120,000 distinct CDR3 sequences, with roughly 73% occurring only once. Material for sequencing was lung tumor tissue. The source of these receptors is a woman in her fifties or sixties with non-small cell lung cancer. Each CDR3 is given with its conserved first and last residue. The D gene is left open where the match is weak. The size field is filled for only some rows; it gives once, few, many or a size class.

d_gene,j_gene,v_gene,abundance,CDR3aa,CDR3nt
.,TRBJ2-2,TRBV6-2/TRBV6-3,.,CASSGTFNTGELFF,TGTGCCAGCTCCGGGACCTTCAACACCGGGGAGCTGTTTTTT
TRBD1,TRBJ1-2,TRBV20-1,.,CSARTGNADGYTF,TGCAGTGCTAGGACAGGGAACGCCGATGGCTACACCTTC
.,TRBJ1-5,TRBV4-3,many,CASSLYTGSTGGQPQHF,TGCGCCAGCAGCCTGTATACCGGGTCCACCGGGGGTCAGCCCCAGCATTTT
.,TRBJ1-1,TRBV5-1,.,CTSRSQGGGTEAFF,TGCACCAGTAGATCACAGGGAGGGGGCACTGAAGCTTTCTTT
.,TRBJ2-3,TRBV11-1,.,CAGSPNADTHYF,TGTGCCGGCAGCCCCAACGCGGATACGCACTATTTT
.,TRBJ2-1,TRBV6-2/TRBV6-3,many,CASKTGTSNGEQFF,TGTGCCAGCAAAACCGGGACCTCAAACGGGGAGCAGTTCTTC
TRBD2,TRBJ2-3,TRBV20-1,.,CSARGGLSTVTQYF,TGCAGTGCTAGGGGAGGGCTTAGCACAGTTACGCAGTATTTT
.,TRBJ1-1,TRBV11-3,.,CASSSVGAMNTEAFF,TGTGCCAGTAGCTCAGTTGGGGCCATGAACACTGAAGCTTTCTTT
.,TRBJ1-1,TRBV29-1,.,CDTGQNMNTEAFF,TGCGACACCGGACAGAATATGAACACTGAAGCTTTCTTT
TRBD2,TRBJ2-5,TRBV11-3,.,CVSSLGTASGETQYF,TGTGTCAGCAGCTTAGGGACCGCTAGCGGGGAGACCCAGTACTTC
.,TRBJ2-7,TRBV28,.,CVSSLAVAYEQYF,TGTGTCAGCAGTTTAGCGGTCGCCTACGAGCAATACTTC
TRBD1,TRBJ1-1,TRBV28,.,CATLGTQGTEAFF,TGTGCCACCCTAGGAACACAGGGGACTGAAGCTTTCTTT
.,TRBJ2-5,TRBV6-5,.,CTSSYSGQGGETQYF,TGTACTAGCAGTTACTCAGGGCAGGGGGGAGAGACCCAGTACTTC
.,TRBJ2-2,TRBV28,.,CATGSPGPRVGELFF,TGTGCCACCGGGTCACCCGGGCCCCGAGTCGGGGAGCTGTTTTTT
TRBD1,TRBJ2-4,TRBV6-5,.,CTSTSPGQGFYVQYF,TGTACCAGTACTTCTCCGGGACAGGGTTTTTACGTTCAGTACTTC
.,TRBJ2-1,TRBV6-6,.,CASRQLIPYNEQFF,TGCGCCAGCAGGCAGCTCATTCCATACAATGAGCAGTTCTTC
.,TRBJ1-2,TRBV20-1,.,CSARVQGEYGFSF,TGCAGTGCTAGAGTTCAGGGAGAATATGGCTTCTCCTTC
.,TRBJ2-2,TRBV7-2,.,CASSFRGRTGGELFF,TGTGCCAGCAGCTTCAGGGGACGGACGGGCGGGGAGCTGTTTTTT
TRBD2,TRBJ2-5,TRBV12-3/TRBV12-4,.,CANSLAGAQETQYF,TGTGCCAACAGTTTAGCGGGAGCTCAAGAGACCCAGTACTTC
.,TRBJ1-5,TRBV11-3,.,CVSSQWDPPITTRDTQHF,TGTGTCAGCAGCCAGTGGGACCCACCAATTACAACAAGAGATACGCAGCATTTT
.,TRBJ1-2,TRBV20-1,once,CRSTPTYYGYTF,TGCAGATCTACTCCCACCTACTATGGCTACACCTTC
.,TRBJ2-2,TRBV29-1,many,CSVEGQRTGELFF,TGCAGCGTTGAAGGACAAAGAACCGGGGAGCTGTTTTTT
.,TRBJ2-1,TRBV11-2,.,CASSLEQGGWGQGDDEQFF,TGTGCCAGCAGCTTAGAGCAGGGCGGTTGGGGGCAGGGTGACGATGAACAGTTCTTC
.,TRBJ1-1,TRBV5-5,.,CVSIREGGNTDAFF,TGTGTCAGCATTAGAGAGGGGGGGAACACTGATGCTTTCTTT
TRBD1,TRBJ2-4,TRBV6-1,many,CASSEETGSWDIQYF,TGTGCCAGCAGTGAAGAGACAGGGTCGTGGGACATTCAGTACTTC
.,TRBJ2-7,TRBV6-6,.,CLSSDKMGYEQYF,TGTCTCAGCAGTGACAAGATGGGCTACGAGCAGTATTTC
.,TRBJ2-1,TRBV18,.,CASSPGLGEDEQFF,TGTGCGAGCTCACCGGGATTGGGGGAAGATGAGCAGTTCTTC
.,TRBJ1-6,TRBV11-2,.,CASSLDASNSALKF,TGTGCCAGCAGCTTAGATGCAAGTAATTCAGCCCTCAAGTTT
TRBD2,TRBJ2-1,TRBV5-6,.,CTSSLRLAGLNEQSF,TGTACCAGCAGCCTCAGACTAGCGGGACTTAATGAGCAGTCCTTC
.,TRBJ1-1,TRBV11-2,many,CASSPWDGQYTEAFF,TGTGCCAGCAGCCCTTGGGACGGCCAGTACACTGAAGCTTTCTTT
.,TRBJ2-1,TRBV5-1,few,CASSLGQRAYNEQFF,TGCGCCAGCAGCTTGGGACAGAGGGCTTACAATGAGCAGTTCTTC
.,TRBJ1-2,TRBV11-1,once,CGSSTQGPLYGYTF,TGTGGCAGCAGCACACAGGGCCCGCTCTATGGGTACACCTTC
TRBD1,TRBJ1-2,TRBV28,few,CASTATRQGGYGYTF,TGTGCCAGCACCGCGACGCGACAGGGGGGCTATGGCTACACCTTC
.,TRBJ1-2,TRBV20-1,many,CSASARESYGYTF,TGCAGTGCTAGTGCCAGGGAATCCTATGGCTACACCTTC
TRBD1,TRBJ1-2,TRBV18,.,CASSPPSPGTGIYGYTF,TGTGCCAGCTCACCACCATCCCCTGGGACAGGGATTTATGGCTACACCTTC
.,TRBJ1-6,TRBV11-2,.,CASSLDASNLPLHF,TGTGCCAGTAGCTTAGACGCAAGTAATTTACCCCTCCACTTT
TRBD1,TRBJ1-6,TRBV2,.,CASRTGTGTSPLHF,TGTGCCAGCAGGACCGGGACAGGGACTTCACCCCTCCACTTT
.,TRBJ2-2,TRBV11-2,.,CAINWGVASPGEQFF,TGTGCCATCAACTGGGGAGTGGCTTCGCCCGGGGAGCAGTTTTTT
.,TRBJ2-1,TRBV11-2,.,CASSLVGQGINERFF,.
TRBD2,TRBJ2-1,TRBV9,.,CASSVGGTLAAQFF,TGTGCCAGCAGCGTGGGGGGGACTCTCGCCGCCCAGTTCTTC
TRBD1,TRBJ1-6,TRBV5-1,.,CANSLELGTGNSPLHF,TGCGCCAACAGCTTGGAACTAGGGACAGGGAATTCACCGCTCCACTTT
TRBD1,TRBJ1-5,TRBV29-1,.,CSIGGQGEAQLQHF,TGCAGCATTGGGGGACAGGGGGAGGCTCAGCTCCAGCATTTT
TRBD2,TRBJ2-5,TRBV12-3/TRBV12-4,.,CVSSSSGRDRETQYF,TGTGTCAGCAGTTCTAGTGGGAGGGATCGAGAGACCCAGTACTTC
TRBD2,TRBJ2-2,TRBV7-8,.,CASSLISLAGGTNTRELFF,TGTGCCAGCAGCTTAATCAGTCTAGCGGGAGGAACGAACACCCGGGAGCTGTTTTTT
.,TRBJ1-1,TRBV12-3/TRBV12-4,.,CASSSNTNSEAFF,TGTGCCAGCAGTTCAAATACAAATTCTGAAGCTTTCTTT
TRBD1,TRBJ2-3,TRBV20-1,.,CSTSSDRGLKDTQYF,TGCAGTACTAGTAGTGACAGGGGGTTGAAAGATACGCAGTATTTT
.,TRBJ2-1,TRBV11-2,.,CASSFLTLGGNEQFF,TGTGCCAGCAGCTTTCTAACGTTGGGAGGCAATGAGCAGTTCTTC
.,TRBJ1-6,TRBV11-2,.,CARGLEASNSPLRF,TGTGCCAGGGGCTTAGAAGCAAGTAATTCACCCCTCCGCTTT
TRBD2,TRBJ2-7,TRBV28,.,CASSLGASGLTYGQYF,TGTGCCAGCAGTTTAGGGGCTAGCGGGCTTACCTACGGGCAGTACTTC
.,TRBJ2-5,TRBV4-1,.,CAGSQDRGTVETQYF,TGCGCCGGCAGTCAAGATCGCGGTACAGTGGAGACCCAGTACTTC
.,TRBJ2-3,TRBV11-2,.,CASSLRSQVSKDTQYF,TGTGCCAGCAGCTTACGATCACAGGTTAGTAAAGATACGCAGTATTTT
.,TRBJ2-3,TRBV6-5,.,CVSTQGTYSTDTQYF,TGTGTCAGCACCCAGGGGACATATAGTACAGATACGCAGTATTTT
.,TRBJ2-1,TRBV11-1,.,CASSFRGFEQFF,TGTGCCAGCAGCTTTCGTGGGTTCGAGCAGTTCTTC
.,TRBJ2-6,TRBV13,.,CASGRGLGTAGANVLTF,TGTGCCAGCGGTCGGGGACTGGGAACAGCTGGGGCCAACGTCCTGACTTTC
.,TRBJ1-3,TRBV28,once,CASSSTVRGNTIYF,TGTGCCAGCAGTTCCACGGTTCGAGGAAACACCATATATTTT
TRBD1,TRBJ1-5,TRBV20-1,many,CSASGGTGVREPQHF,TGCAGTGCTAGTGGAGGGACAGGGGTTAGGGAGCCCCAGCATTTT
.,TRBJ1-6,TRBV4-3,.,CASSPGDGGNSPLNF,TGTGCCAGCAGCCCCGGGGACGGGGGAAATTCACCCCTCAACTTT